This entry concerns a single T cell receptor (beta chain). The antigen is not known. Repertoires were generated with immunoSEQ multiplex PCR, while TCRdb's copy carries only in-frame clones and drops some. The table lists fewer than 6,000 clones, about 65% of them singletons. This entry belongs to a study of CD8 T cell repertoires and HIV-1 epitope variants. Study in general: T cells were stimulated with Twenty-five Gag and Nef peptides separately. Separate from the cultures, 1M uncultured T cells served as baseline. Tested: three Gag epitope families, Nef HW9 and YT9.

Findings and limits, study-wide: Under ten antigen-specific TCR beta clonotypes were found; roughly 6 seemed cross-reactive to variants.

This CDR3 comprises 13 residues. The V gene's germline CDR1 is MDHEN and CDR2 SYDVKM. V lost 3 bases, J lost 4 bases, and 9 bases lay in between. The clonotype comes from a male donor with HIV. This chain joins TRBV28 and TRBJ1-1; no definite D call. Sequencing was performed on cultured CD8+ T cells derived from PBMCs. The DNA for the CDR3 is TGTGCCAGCAGTTTCCGGGGAGTCACTGAAGCTTTCTTT. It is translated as CASSFRGVTEAFF.